This TCR beta chain was profiled in a study of technical replicates of blood from several donors. The repertoire was sequenced with immunoSEQ multiplex PCR; TCRdb's copy has only in-frame clones and lacks some. The sample shows about 85,000 clones, 85% to 95% of them seen only once. Deletions cut 3 bases from V and 1 base from J, with 15 bases between. CDR3 size: 16 residues. Germline V gives CDR1 SGHVS, CDR2 FQNEAQ. The sequenced sample consisted of T cells isolated from PBMCs. The sequence derives from a human donor in good health. The chain recombines TRBV7-8 with TRBJ1-2; no clear D gene. The CDR3, as DNA: TGTGCCAGCAGCTTCGGCCCGGCGGGTAGTAACTATGGCTACACCTTC. It is translated as CASSFGPAGSNYGYTF.